The 11 T cell receptor beta chains presented below share a single source sample, sequenced in a study of shared clonotypes between healthy human individuals. CD45RO-negative cells were positively selected for CCR7, leaving out terminally differentiated effector memory CD45RA+ cells. Profiling relied on immunoSEQ multiplex PCR, and the TCRdb table lists in-frame clones only, not all of them. The data show over 2 million clones, around 96% seen once. Sequenced material: naive CD8+ T cells sorted from blood. Receptors originate from a man between 18 and 35 years old in good health.

Written as DNA, the CDR3 is TGTGCCAGCAGTTACCCGGGACAGGGGAACCCAGATACGCAGTATTTT. It encodes CASSYPGQGNPDTQYF. This rearrangement joins TRBV28 to TRBJ2-3; 10 positions agree with TRBD1. This CDR3 region has 16 residues. After removal of 4 bases from V and 4 bases from J, the junction contained 8 bases not matched to a gene. From germline, CDR1 is MDHEN and CDR2 SYDVKM. Drawing the rest from reference TRBV28 and TRBJ2-3, the complete variable domain is DVKVTQSSRYLVKRTGEKVFLECVQDMDHENMFWYRQDPGLGLRLIYFSYDVKMKEKGDIPEGYSVSREKKERFSLILESASTNQTSMYLCASSYPGQGNPDTQYFGPGTRLTVL.

This clone was detected only once. Other DNA sequences of this sample code for an identical CDR3. This chain uses TRBV27 with TRBJ1-2, with a possible D match to TRBD1 (5 bases). CDR1 MNHEY and CDR2 SMNVEV come from the germline V gene (reference sequence). V was trimmed by 0 bases and J by 2 bases, leaving 7 bases between them. CDR3 length equals 14 residues. The DNA of the CDR3 is TGTGCCAGCAGTTTATCTCAGGGAAACTATGGCTACACCTTC. As protein: CASSLSQGNYGYTF.

The genes are TRBV2 and TRBJ2-5; D might be TRBD1 (5 bases). This CDR3 region has 15 residues. Trimming removed 3 bases from V and 1 base from J, with 12 bases in between. Germline V gene lookup returns CDR1 SNHLY and CDR2 FYNNEI. In DNA, the CDR3 is TGTGCCAGCAGTGACCCCGACAGAAGCCAAGAGACCCAGTACTTC. It yields the protein CASSDPDRSQETQYF.

For this clone: Other DNA sequences in the sample encode the same CDR3. The chain combines TRBV11-2 with TRBJ2-7, with TRBD1 matching over 11 bases. The germline V gene encodes CDR1 SGHAT and CDR2 FQNNGV. With 5 bases clipped from V and 3 bases from J, the junction kept 6 bases outside the gene matches. The CDR3 is 15 amino acids. In DNA, the CDR3 is TGTGCCAGCAGCCCTGGGACAGGGGGGTTCTACGAGCAGTACTTC. This translates into CASSPGTGGFYEQYF. The full variable domain, with the rest looked up from reference TRBV11-2 and TRBJ2-7, is EAGVAQSPRYKIIEKRQSVAFWCNPISGHATLYWYQQILGQGPKLLIQFQNNGVVDDSQLPKDRFSAERLKGVDSTLKIQPAKLEDSAVYLCASSPGTGGFYEQYFGPGTRLTVT.

This sequence joins TRBV25-1 and TRBJ1-1; D unclear. The CDR3 contains 15 residues. CDR1 is MGHDK, CDR2 SYGVNS, per germline. Between the trimmed V and J ends, which lost 4 bases and 0 bases, there was a span of 12 bases. CDR3 sequence reads: CASSGLQRMNTEAFF. In DNA, the CDR3 is TGTGCCAGCAGTGGACTACAGAGAATGAACACTGAAGCTTTCTTT. The full variable domain, its missing parts supplied by reference TRBV25-1 and TRBJ1-1, is EADIYQTPRYLVIGTGKKITLECSQTMGHDKMYWYQQDPGMELHLIHYSYGVNSTEKGDLSSESTVSRIRTEHFPLTLESARPSHTSQYLCASSGLQRMNTEAFFGQGTRLTVV.

The CDR3 here is CASSIGHRASDTQYF. CDR3 DNA: TGTGCCAGTAGTATAGGGCACAGGGCCTCAGATACGCAGTATTTT. The chain links TRBV19 to TRBJ2-3, with a tentative D call TRBD1 (6 bases). Germline loops: CDR1 LNHDA, CDR2 SQIVND (reference sequence). Trimming cost V 1 base and J 4 bases, with 12 bases left between them. There are 15 residues in the CDR3. Combining the CDR3 with reference TRBV19 and TRBJ2-3 gives the whole variable domain DGGITQSPKYLFRKEGQNVTLSCEQNLNHDAMYWYRQDPGQGLRLIYYSQIVNDFQKGDIAEGYSVSREKKESFPLTVTSAQKNPTAFYLCASSIGHRASDTQYFGPGTRLTVL.

The chain uses TRBV27 and TRBJ2-1, with D perhaps being TRBD1 or TRBD2 (6 bases each). The CDR3 is 16 residues long. Germline assignment: CDR1 MNHEY and CDR2 SMNVEV (reference sequence). V was cut by 4 bases and J by 5 bases, with 18 bases left in between. The CDR3, as DNA: TGTGCCAGCAGTTCCGGAGATGGGGGGCCCAACAATGAGCAGTTCTTC. Amino acids: CASSSGDGGPNNEQFF.

The genes are TRBV28 and TRBJ1-2, with D possibly TRBD1 on 6 matching bases. V was trimmed by 4 bases and J by 2 bases, leaving 8 bases between them. Germline CDR1 MDHEN, CDR2 SYDVKM. The CDR3 extends over 13 amino acids. CDR3 amino acids: CASSSGVNYGYTF. CDR3 sequence (DNA): TGTGCCAGCAGTTCAGGGGTGAACTATGGCTACACCTTC.

Details on this clone: This specimen includes other DNA sequences encoding the same CDR3. The CDR3 coding sequence is TGTGCCAGCAGCTTAGGACCCGGGACAGGGGCCTACGAGCAGTACTTC. It codes for CASSLGPGTGAYEQYF. The chain couples TRBV11-2 to TRBJ2-7; 10 nucleotides align to TRBD1. Germline V gene lookup returns CDR1 SGHAT and CDR2 FQNNGV. V was pared by 1 base and J by 2 bases, with 5 bases of the junction left unmatched. The CDR3 is made up of 16 amino acids.

As for this clone: At the DNA level, this CDR3 is encoded by other sequences in the same sample as well. The rearrangement links TRBV6-5 to TRBJ2-7; 7 positions agree with TRBD2. Per the germline V gene, CDR1 is MNHEY and CDR2 is SVGAGI. V lost 2 bases, J lost 2 bases, and 6 bases stayed unmatched. The CDR3 has 15 residues. The CDR3 reads CASSYGSGRAYEQYF. As DNA, the CDR3 is TGTGCCAGCAGTTACGGTAGCGGGCGAGCCTACGAGCAGTACTTC.

This clone was found once. The chain couples TRBV7-9 to TRBJ2-7; unclear D gene. This CDR3 has 12 amino acids. V dropped 5 bases and J dropped 6 bases, with 11 bases sitting between them. Looked up from germline, CDR1 is SEHNR and CDR2 is FQNEAQ (reference sequence). CDR3 residues: CASSQGSVEQYF. DNA of the CDR3: TGTGCCAGCAGCCAAGGGTCGGTCGAGCAGTACTTC. Combining the CDR3 with reference TRBV7-9 and TRBJ2-7 gives the whole variable domain DTGVSQNPRHKITKRGQNVTFRCDPISEHNRLYWYRQTLGQGPEFLTYFQNEAQLEKSRLLSDRFSAERPKGSFSTLEIQRTEQGDSAMYLCASSQGSVEQYFGPGTRLTVT.